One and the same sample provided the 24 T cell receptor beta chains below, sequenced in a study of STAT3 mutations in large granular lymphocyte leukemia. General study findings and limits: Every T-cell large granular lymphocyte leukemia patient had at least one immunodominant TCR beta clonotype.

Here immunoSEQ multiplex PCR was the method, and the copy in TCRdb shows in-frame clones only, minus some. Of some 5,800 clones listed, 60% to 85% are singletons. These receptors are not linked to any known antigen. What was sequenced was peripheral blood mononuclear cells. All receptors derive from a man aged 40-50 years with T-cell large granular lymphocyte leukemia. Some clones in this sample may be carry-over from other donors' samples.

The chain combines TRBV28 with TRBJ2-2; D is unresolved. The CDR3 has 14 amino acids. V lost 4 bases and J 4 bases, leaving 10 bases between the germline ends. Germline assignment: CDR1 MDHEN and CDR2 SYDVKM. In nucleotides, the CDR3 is TGTGCCAGCAGTTCGTCTCGTCTCACCGGGGAGCTGTTTTTT. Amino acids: CASSSSRLTGELFF.

The CDR3 is CASSGQGKNQPQHF. In DNA form, the CDR3 reads TGTGCCAGCAGCGGACAGGGAAAGAATCAGCCCCAGCATTTT. The genes are TRBV9 and TRBJ1-5; 7 bases match TRBD1. V shed 3 bases and J 4 bases; nucleotides not matched to a gene: 4. CDR1 is SGDLS and CDR2 is YYNGEE in the germline V gene. The CDR3 spans 14 residues.

This CDR3 is CASSLTSGSTNEQFF. Written as DNA, the CDR3 is TGTGCCAGCAGCCTGACTAGCGGGAGTACAAATGAGCAGTTCTTC. The chain employs TRBV11-2 and TRBJ2-1, with TRBD2 matching over 12 bases. CDR1 is SGHAT and CDR2 is FQNNGV in the germline V gene. J was trimmed by 7 bases and V by 5 bases; bases with no gene match: 6. CDR3 length equals 15 residues.

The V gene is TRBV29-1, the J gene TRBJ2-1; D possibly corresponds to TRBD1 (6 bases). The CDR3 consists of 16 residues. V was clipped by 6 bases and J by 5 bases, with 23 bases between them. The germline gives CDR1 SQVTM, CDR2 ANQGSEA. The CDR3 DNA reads TGCAGCGTGTTAGGACAGACCCTGTATAATGACAATGAGCAGTTCTTC. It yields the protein CSVLGQTLYNDNEQFF.

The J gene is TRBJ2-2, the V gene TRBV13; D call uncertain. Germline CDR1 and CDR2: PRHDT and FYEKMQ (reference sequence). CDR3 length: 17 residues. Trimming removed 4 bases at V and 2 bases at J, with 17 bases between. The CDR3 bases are TGTGCCAGCAGCTGGGTCCTTCAACGCGGTAACACCGGGGAGCTGTTTTTT. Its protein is CASSWVLQRGNTGELFF.

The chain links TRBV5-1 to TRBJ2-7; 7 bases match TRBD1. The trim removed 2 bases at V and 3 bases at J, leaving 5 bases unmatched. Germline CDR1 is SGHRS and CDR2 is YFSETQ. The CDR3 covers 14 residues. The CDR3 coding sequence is TGCGCCAGCAGCTTAGGGACAGCAAACTACGAGCAGTACTTC. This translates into CASSLGTANYEQYF.

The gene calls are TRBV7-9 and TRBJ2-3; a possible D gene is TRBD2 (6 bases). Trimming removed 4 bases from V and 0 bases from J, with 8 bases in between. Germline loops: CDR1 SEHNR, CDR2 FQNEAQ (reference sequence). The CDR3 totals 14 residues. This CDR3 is CASSSGLSTDTQYF. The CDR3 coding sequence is TGTGCCAGCAGCTCGGGACTGAGCACAGATACGCAGTATTTT.

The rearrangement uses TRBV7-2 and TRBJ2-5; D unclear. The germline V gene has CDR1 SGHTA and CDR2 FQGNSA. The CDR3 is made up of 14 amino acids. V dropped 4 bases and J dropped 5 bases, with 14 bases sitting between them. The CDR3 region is CASSSPRTFETQYF. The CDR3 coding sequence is TGTGCCAGCAGCTCCCCCAGGACCTTCGAGACCCAGTACTTC. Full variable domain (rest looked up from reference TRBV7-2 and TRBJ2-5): GAGVSQSPSNKVTEKGKDVELRCDPISGHTALYWYRQSLGQGLEFLIYFQGNSAPDKSGLPSDRFSAERTGGSVSTLTIQRTQQEDSAVYLCASSSPRTFETQYFGPGTRLLVL.

This CDR3 reads CAIRVSGANVLTF. CDR3 sequence (DNA): TGTGCCATCAGGGTTTCTGGGGCCAACGTCCTGACTTTC. The genes are TRBV10-3 and TRBJ2-6; no reliable D call. Per the germline V gene, CDR1 is ENHRY and CDR2 is SYGVKD. CDR3 size: 13 residues. V shed 6 bases and J shed 1 base, with 4 bases lying between them.

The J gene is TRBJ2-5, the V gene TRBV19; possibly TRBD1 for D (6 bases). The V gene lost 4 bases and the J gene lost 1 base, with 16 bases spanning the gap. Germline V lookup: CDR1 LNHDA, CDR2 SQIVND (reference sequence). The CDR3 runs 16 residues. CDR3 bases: TGTGCCAGTAGTAGAGGAACAGGGTATCGCCAAGAGACCCAGTACTTC. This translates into CASSRGTGYRQETQYF. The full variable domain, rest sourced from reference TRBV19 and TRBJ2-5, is DGGITQSPKYLFRKEGQNVTLSCEQNLNHDAMYWYRQDPGQGLRLIYYSQIVNDFQKGDIAEGYSVSREKKESFPLTVTSAQKNPTAFYLCASSRGTGYRQETQYFGPGTRLLVL.

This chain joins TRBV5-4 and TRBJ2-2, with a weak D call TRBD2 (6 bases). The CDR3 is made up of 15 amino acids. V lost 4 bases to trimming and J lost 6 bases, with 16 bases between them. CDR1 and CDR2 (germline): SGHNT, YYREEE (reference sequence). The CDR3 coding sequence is TGTGCCAGCAGCCTCTCGACTAGGCTGGCCGGGGAGCTGTTTTTT. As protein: CASSLSTRLAGELFF.

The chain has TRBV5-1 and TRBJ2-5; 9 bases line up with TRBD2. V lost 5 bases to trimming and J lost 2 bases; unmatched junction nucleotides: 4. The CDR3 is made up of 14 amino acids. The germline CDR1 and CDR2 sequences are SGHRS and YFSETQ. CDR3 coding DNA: TGCGCCAGCAGTAGCGGGAGCTTACAAGAGACCCAGTACTTC. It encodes CASSSGSLQETQYF.

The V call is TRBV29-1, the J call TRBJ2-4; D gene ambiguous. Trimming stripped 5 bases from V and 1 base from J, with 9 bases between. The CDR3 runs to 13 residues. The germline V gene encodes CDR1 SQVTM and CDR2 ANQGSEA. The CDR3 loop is CSVLLTAKNIQYF. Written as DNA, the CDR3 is TGCAGCGTTCTGCTAACTGCCAAAAACATTCAGTACTTC.

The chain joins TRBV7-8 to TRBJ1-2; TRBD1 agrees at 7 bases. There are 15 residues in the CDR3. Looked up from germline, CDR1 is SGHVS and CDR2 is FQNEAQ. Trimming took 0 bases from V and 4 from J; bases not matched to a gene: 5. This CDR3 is CASSLADRPIYGYTF. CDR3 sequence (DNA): TGTGCCAGCAGCTTAGCGGACAGGCCTATCTATGGCTACACCTTC.

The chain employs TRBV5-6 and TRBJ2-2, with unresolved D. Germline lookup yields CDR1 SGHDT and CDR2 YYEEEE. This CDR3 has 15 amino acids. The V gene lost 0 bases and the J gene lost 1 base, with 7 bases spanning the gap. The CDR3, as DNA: TGTGCCAGCAGCTTGGTTTACGGGAACACCGGGGAGCTGTTTTTT. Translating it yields CASSLVYGNTGELFF.

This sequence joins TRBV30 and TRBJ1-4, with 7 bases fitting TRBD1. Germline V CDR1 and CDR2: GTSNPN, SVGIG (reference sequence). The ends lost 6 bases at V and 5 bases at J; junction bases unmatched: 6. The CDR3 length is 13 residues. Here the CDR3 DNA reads TGTGCCTGTAAGGGGGCCGCGAATGAAAAACTGTTTTTT. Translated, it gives CACKGAANEKLFF.

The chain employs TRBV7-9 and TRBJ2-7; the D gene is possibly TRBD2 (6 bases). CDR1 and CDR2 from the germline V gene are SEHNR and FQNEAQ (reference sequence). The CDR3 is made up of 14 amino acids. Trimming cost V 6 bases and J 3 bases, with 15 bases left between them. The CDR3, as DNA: TGTGCCAGCAGGGCAGCGGGCCCGAGCTACGAGCAGTACTTC. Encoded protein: CASRAAGPSYEQYF.

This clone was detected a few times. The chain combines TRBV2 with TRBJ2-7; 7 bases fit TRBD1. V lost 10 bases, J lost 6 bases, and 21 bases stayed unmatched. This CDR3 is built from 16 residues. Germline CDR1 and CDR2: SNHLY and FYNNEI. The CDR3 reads CATLWVHRGFNPEQYF. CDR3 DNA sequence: TGTGCCACCCTGTGGGTCCACAGGGGTTTTAATCCCGAGCAGTACTTC.

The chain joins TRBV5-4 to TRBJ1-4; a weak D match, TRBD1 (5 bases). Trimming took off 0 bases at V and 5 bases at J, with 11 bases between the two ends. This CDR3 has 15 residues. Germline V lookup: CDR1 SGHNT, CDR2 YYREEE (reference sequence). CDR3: CASSLALAGNEKLFF. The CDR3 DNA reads TGTGCCAGCAGCTTGGCCCTGGCAGGGAATGAAAAACTGTTTTTT.

CDR3 protein: CASSSSRTGNTGELFF. The CDR3 nucleotides are TGCGCCAGCAGCTCTTCACGGACAGGGAACACCGGGGAGCTGTTTTTT. The genes are TRBV5-1 and TRBJ2-2; 7 bases fit TRBD1. V was pared by 3 bases and J by 1 base, with 6 bases of the junction left unmatched. This CDR3 has 16 amino acids. Germline V gives CDR1 SGHRS, CDR2 YFSETQ.

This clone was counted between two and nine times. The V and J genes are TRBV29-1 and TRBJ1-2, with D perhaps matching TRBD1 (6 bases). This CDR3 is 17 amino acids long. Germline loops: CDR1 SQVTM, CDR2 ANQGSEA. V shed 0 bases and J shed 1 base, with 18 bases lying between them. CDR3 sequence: CSVEDLPGGAINYGYTF. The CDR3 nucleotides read TGCAGCGTTGAAGATCTTCCGGGGGGGGCTATTAACTATGGCTACACCTTC.

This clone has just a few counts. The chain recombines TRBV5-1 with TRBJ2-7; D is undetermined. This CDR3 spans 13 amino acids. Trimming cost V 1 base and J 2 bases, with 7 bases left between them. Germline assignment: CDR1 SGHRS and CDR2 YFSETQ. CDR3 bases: TGCGCCAGCAGCTTGAACAGTCCCTACGAGCAGTACTTC. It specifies CASSLNSPYEQYF.

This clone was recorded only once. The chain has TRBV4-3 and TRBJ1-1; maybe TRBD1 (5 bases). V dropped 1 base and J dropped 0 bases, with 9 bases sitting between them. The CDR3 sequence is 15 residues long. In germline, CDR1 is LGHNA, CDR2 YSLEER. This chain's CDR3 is CASSQAGTVNTEAFF. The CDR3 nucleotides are TGCGCCAGCAGCCAAGCCGGGACGGTGAACACTGAAGCTTTCTTT.

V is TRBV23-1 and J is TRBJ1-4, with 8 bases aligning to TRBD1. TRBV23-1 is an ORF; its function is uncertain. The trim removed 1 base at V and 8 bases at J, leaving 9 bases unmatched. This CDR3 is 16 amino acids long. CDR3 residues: CASSQFPGGYWEKLFF. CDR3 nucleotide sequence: TGCGCCAGCAGTCAATTCCCAGGGGGCTATTGGGAAAAACTGTTTTTT.